The 9 T cell receptor beta chains in this list originate from one sample, sequenced in a study of tumor and adjacent non-tumor tissue in lung cancer. No cell sorting was done before RNA was extracted from the tissue. Three rounds of nested PCR, following a modified ARM-PCR protocol, produced the TCRbeta library. TCRdb redid the calling of the multiplex PCR reads with MiXCR, one entry per CDR3 protein. The table includes about 200,000 distinct CDR3 sequences, less than 80% detected once. Specimen: lung tumor tissue. The receptors derive from a man aged 55 to 70 with non-small cell lung cancer.

The chain combines TRBV28 with TRBJ1-1, with 12 bases identical to TRBD1. After removal of 8 bases from V and 1 base from J, the junction contained 11 bases not matched to a gene. From germline, CDR1 is MDHEN and CDR2 SYDVKM. The CDR3 runs 17 residues. The CDR3 sequence is CASVPGQGAVRNTEAFF. The CDR3 coding sequence is TGTGCCAGCGTCCCGGGACAGGGGGCCGTTCGGAACACTGAAGCTTTCTTT.

As for this clonotype: The CDR3 does not end in the conserved phenylalanine or tryptophan, so this is likely a read error. The chain combines TRBV4-2 with TRBJ1-2, with D maybe TRBD1 (6 bases). Trimming left V 1 base short and J 5 bases short, with 17 bases between. This CDR3 comprises 16 residues. The germline V gene encodes CDR1 LGHNA and CDR2 YNFKEQ. This chain's CDR3 is CASSQVTVEQGYGYTL. The CDR3 region has the DNA TGTGCCAGCAGCCAAGTGACGGTGGAACAGGGATATGGCTACACCCTC.

About this clonotype itself: A much larger clone lies one base from this, so it may be a read error. The rearrangement links TRBV6-5 to TRBJ2-5, with 12 bases identical to TRBD1. Unmatched junction bases numbered 4, after V lost 6 bases and J lost 5 bases. Germline V gives CDR1 MNHEY, CDR2 SVGAGI. This CDR3 contains 14 residues. The DNA for the CDR3 is TGTGCCAGCAGAGGGGGACAGGGGGCGGAGACCCAGTACTTC. Translation gives CASRGGQGAETQYF.

For this clonotype: The conserved closing phenylalanine or tryptophan is absent in this CDR3, likely reflecting a read error. The rearrangement joins TRBV20-1 to TRBJ2-5; 10 bases match TRBD2. The V gene end was trimmed by 8 bases and the J gene end by 0 bases; junction bases not matched to a gene: 6. Per the germline V gene, CDR1 is DFQATT and CDR2 is SNEGSKA (reference sequence). The CDR3 loop spans 14 amino acids. The CDR3, as DNA: TGCAGTCCATCTAGCGGGGGACACCAAGAGACCCAGTACCTC. It encodes CSPSSGGHQETQYL.

Turning to this clonotype: At one end, the junction sequence differs from germline, possibly due to a read error. V usage is TRBV4-2 and J usage is TRBJ1-2; D not certain. Germline loops: CDR1 LGHNA, CDR2 YNFKEQ. This CDR3 is built from 16 residues. The CDR3 nucleotides are TGTGCCAGCAGCCAAATCGCCGATGAAACTAACTATGGCTACACATTC. Amino acid sequence: CASSQIADETNYGYTF.

The V and J genes are TRBV4-1 and TRBJ2-7; D assignment may be TRBD1 or TRBD2 (5 bases each). Trimming took off 2 bases at V and 0 bases at J, with 11 bases between the two ends. The CDR3 sequence is 15 residues long. Germline V gene sequence: CDR1 MGHRA, CDR2 YSYEKL. The CDR3 DNA sequence: TGCGCCAGCAGCCAACCCGGGACGAACTCCTACGAGCAGTACTTC. Translation: CASSQPGTNSYEQYF.

This clonotype was found a few times. The chain joins TRBV25-1 to TRBJ2-5; 7 nucleotides agree with TRBD2. Germline CDR1 and CDR2: MGHDK and SYGVNS. After removal of 7 bases from V and 2 bases from J, the junction contained 13 bases not matched to a gene. The CDR3 extends over 16 amino acids. The CDR3 nucleotides read TGTGCCAGCACCCCTAGCGGATCGGGGGGACAAGAGACCCAGTACTTC. Translated: CASTPSGSGGQETQYF.

The V call is TRBV12-3 or TRBV12-4, the J call TRBJ2-2, with 8 bases matching TRBD2. Trimming removed 5 bases from V and 4 bases from J; junction bases left unmatched: 9. The CDR3 covers 16 residues. The CDR3 DNA sequence: TGTGCCAGCAGTGGGTTAATAGCGGGGTTCACCGGGGAGCTGTTTTTT. It specifies CASSGLIAGFTGELFF.

Details on this clonotype: A junction end diverges from the germline sequence, so it may reflect a read error. The V and J genes are TRBV11-2 and TRBJ2-6; D is ambiguous. The CDR3 has 19 residues. The germline CDR1 and CDR2 sequences are SGHAT and FQNNGV. CDR3 protein: CASSLVPKGRPSGPNVLIF. The DNA for the CDR3 is TGTGCCAGCAGCTTAGTTCCAAAGGGCAGGCCCTCTGGGCCCAACGTCCTGATTTTC.